This T cell receptor beta chain was retrieved from a study of blood T cells in healthy people across ages (dated by TCRdb to about 2015). For the wider study: In model experiments, template switching captured about one uniquely barcoded TCR beta cDNA molecule for every two T cells. Using deep sequencing normalized with unique cDNA molecular identifiers, the study measured how TCR beta repertoire diversity changes with age. Four age groups were formed from the donors: young (average approximately 15 years), middle-aged (less than 40), aged (roughly 58) and long-lived (about 80). Donors of different ages were randomly distributed across sequencing lanes to avoid experimental bias. Using the same blood draw, the study looked at two additional independent replicas of 1 million unique cDNA reads for two donors, one aged 18 to 30 and the other aged 80 or older.

Via the germline V gene (reference sequence), CDR1 is DFQATT and CDR2 SNEGSKA. Trimming accounts for 6 bases at V and 4 bases at J, while the number of junction bases matched to no gene is 18. From the cysteine up to the phenylalanine, the CDR3 has a length of 17 residues. Only the CDR3 DNA stays, 51 bases, in frame from base 1. Summary of the overall study and its limitations: Donor CMV infection status was unknown, potentially confounding age-related changes in expanded clonotypes. Estimates of total diversity based on one million sequenced T cells were regarded as lower bounds and as underestimates. Observed TCR beta diversity per million T cells fell roughly linearly with age, and a significant reduction was already apparent by age roughly 40. The percentage of naive T cells measured by flow cytometry correlated strongly with observed TCR beta diversity. Since profiling was done on bulk unsorted PBMCs, naive and antigen-experienced compartments could not be conclusively compared. Compared with the aged group, the long-lived group had more naive CD4+ T cells, fewer expanded clones and increased TCR diversity, a pattern suggesting age selection.

This clonotype has a count of ten or more. The antigen this receptor binds is unknown. Base qualities are not at hand, and no much larger clone is one base apart. The donors were a few dozen Caucasian individuals from Russia, aged 6 to 90 years, who were systemically healthy. Each donor gave ten milliliters of peripheral blood, collected into EDTA-treated Vacutainer tubes. Ficoll-Paque density-gradient centrifugation was used to isolate PBMCs, with at least 6.5 million per sample. Total RNA, at least 6 micrograms per sample, was extracted from PBMCs with Trizol reagent. For every donor, an aliquot of PBMCs went through flow cytometry to measure the percentages of naive CD45RAhigh/CD27high T cells. Library preparation employed 5' RACE. The sequencer was an Illumina HiSeq 2500. The second PCR ran for roughly 7 to 12 cycles and used a J-beta primer mix along with a sample-barcoded 5' primer. Each TCR beta cDNA molecule received a unique molecular identifier from a template-switch 5' adaptor carrying 12 random nucleotides. Each sample yielded at least 2.5 million CDR3-containing paired-end reads. First-strand cDNA synthesis was performed from all RNA using the Mint cDNA synthesis kit, with priming by a TRBC-specific oligonucleotide. All cDNA was treated with uracil-DNA glycosylase and then went through a first 18-cycle PCR with the universal primers M1SS and BC2_uni_R. The published analysis was carried out like this. For normalization, 1 million high-quality reads were randomly selected from each sample, with every read carrying a distinct molecular identifier. Instead of being binned into consensus sequences, reads that shared molecular identifiers were thrown out. MiTCR, set to a Q25 quality threshold and the strictest error-elimination algorithm, was used for CDR3 identification, clonotype clustering and error correction. A nonparametric unseen species model using Euler transformation provided a lower-bound estimate of total TCR beta diversity. Clones were called with MiXCR by TCRdb after fastp trimmed the public reads at Q25, and only in-frame beta chains were retained. Rows with a matching CDR3 protein are joined into one entry that keeps the most common DNA and genes. TCRdb, rather than the study authors, made the V and J calls. The sample table shows 600,000 or so distinct CDR3 sequences, and around 31% are seen once. Jointly, the top ten make up less than 20% of the sample.

Specimen: blood. The sequence joins TRBV20-1 to TRBJ2-5; TRBD2 fits 9 bases in the junction. The TCR comes from a woman older than 75 in good health. The nucleotide sequence is given as TGCAGTGCCCCAGGGGTCGGGCGCGGGGGGGCCCGAGAGACCCAGTACTTC. Translation gives CSAPGVGRGGARETQYF.